A selection of T cell receptor beta chains follows, all from one sample in a study of OX40 agonist ivuxolimab in advanced cancers. Assay used: immunoSEQ multiplex PCR; TCRdb lists only in-frame clones, some missing. The sample lists some 65,000 clones; roughly 91% were seen once. This specimen consisted of CD4+ or CD8+ T cells sorted from blood, obtained in a trial of the OX40 agonist ivuxolimab. The receptors here all came from an adult with an advanced solid tumor such as melanoma, head and neck, liver or kidney cancer. CDR3s include the opening cysteine and the closing phenylalanine or tryptophan. The D gene is left open where the match is weak. Some rows mark clone size as missing; the rest say once, few, many or name a class of expanded clone.

j_gene: TRBJ2-1; d_gene: TRBD2; v_gene: TRBV7-8; abundance: -; len: 15; CDR3aa: CASSLTGLGGNEQFF; CDR3nt: TGTGCCAGCAGCTTAACGGGACTAGGGGGCAATGAGCAGTTCTTC
j_gene: TRBJ2-5; d_gene: -; v_gene: TRBV1; abundance: -; len: 19; CDR3aa: CTSSQDKPGTSGGQETQYF; CDR3nt: TGCACCAGCAGCCAAGACAAACCAGGGACTAGCGGGGGACAAGAGACCCAGTACTTC
j_gene: TRBJ2-1; d_gene: -; v_gene: TRBV27; abundance: -; len: 15; CDR3aa: CASSPPNRATNEQFF; CDR3nt: TGTGCCAGCAGTCCCCCCAACAGGGCAACCAATGAGCAGTTCTTC
j_gene: TRBJ1-2; d_gene: -; v_gene: TRBV7-3; abundance: -; len: 12; CDR3aa: CASSLGVLGYTF; CDR3nt: TGTGCCAGCAGCTTAGGCGTTTTAGGCTACACCTTC
j_gene: TRBJ1-1; d_gene: TRBD1; v_gene: TRBV5-1; abundance: -; len: 18; CDR3aa: CASSLEGPGGAGSTEAFF; CDR3nt: TGCGCCAGCAGCTTGGAAGGTCCAGGGGGGGCAGGAAGCACTGAAGCTTTCTTT
j_gene: TRBJ1-5; d_gene: -; v_gene: TRBV19; abundance: -; len: 15; CDR3aa: CASGRGRSGNQPQHF; CDR3nt: TGTGCCAGTGGGCGAGGTCGGTCAGGGAATCAGCCCCAGCATTTT
j_gene: TRBJ2-7; d_gene: TRBD2; v_gene: TRBV19; abundance: -; len: 17; CDR3aa: CASSIVPNRLAPYEQYF; CDR3nt: TGTGCCAGTAGTATAGTTCCCAACCGACTAGCGCCCTACGAGCAGTACTTC
j_gene: TRBJ2-2; d_gene: -; v_gene: TRBV5-4; abundance: once; len: 18; CDR3aa: CASSSKPPTGWQGGELFF; CDR3nt: TGTGCCAGCAGCTCGAAACCTCCGACGGGGTGGCAAGGCGGGGAGCTGTTTTTT
j_gene: TRBJ2-3; d_gene: -; v_gene: TRBV1; abundance: -; len: 14; CDR3aa: CTSSRGGLTDTQYF; CDR3nt: TGCACCAGCAGCCGGGGGGGCCTAACAGATACGCAGTATTTT
j_gene: TRBJ2-5; d_gene: -; v_gene: TRBV29-1; abundance: -; len: 15; CDR3aa: CSVLPEAFRGETQYF; CDR3nt: TGCAGCGTCCTCCCCGAGGCCTTCCGCGGAGAGACCCAGTACTTC
j_gene: TRBJ2-1; d_gene: TRBD2; v_gene: TRBV10-2; abundance: -; len: 18; CDR3aa: CASRNIAGLADTYNEQFF; CDR3nt: TGCGCCAGCAGAAACATCGCGGGACTAGCCGATACCTACAATGAGCAGTTCTTC
j_gene: TRBJ2-7; d_gene: TRBD1; v_gene: TRBV7-9; abundance: few; len: 14; CDR3aa: CASSLQGAKNEQYF; CDR3nt: TGTGCCAGCAGCCTACAGGGGGCAAAGAACGAGCAGTACTTC
j_gene: TRBJ2-5; d_gene: TRBD2; v_gene: TRBV11-1; abundance: -; len: 16; CDR3aa: CASSLVQRGGGETQYF; CDR3nt: TGTGCCAGCAGCTTAGTGCAGCGGGGGGGCGGAGAGACCCAGTACTTC
j_gene: TRBJ2-5; d_gene: -; v_gene: TRBV15; abundance: -; len: 19; CDR3aa: CATSSETGRGIYYQETQYF; CDR3nt: TGTGCCACCAGCAGTGAAACAGGGAGGGGGATTTATTACCAAGAGACCCAGTACTTC
j_gene: TRBJ2-7; d_gene: -; v_gene: TRBV6-6; abundance: -; len: 16; CDR3aa: CASSYWGARTRHEQYF; CDR3nt: TGTGCCAGCAGTTACTGGGGGGCTCGAACCCGTCACGAGCAGTACTTC
j_gene: TRBJ1-1; d_gene: -; v_gene: TRBV5-8; abundance: -; len: 15; CDR3aa: CASSLTLWQNTEAFF; CDR3nt: TGTGCCAGCAGCCTAACATTGTGGCAGAACACTGAAGCTTTCTTT
j_gene: TRBJ2-3; d_gene: -; v_gene: TRBV19; abundance: few; len: 16; CDR3aa: CASSIGGIPNTDTQYF; CDR3nt: TGTGCCAGTAGTATAGGCGGTATTCCCAACACAGATACGCAGTATTTT
j_gene: TRBJ1-2; d_gene: -; v_gene: TRBV19; abundance: -; len: 11; CDR3aa: CASRVADGYTF; CDR3nt: TGTGCCAGCAGAGTGGCAGACGGCTACACCTTC
j_gene: TRBJ1-1; d_gene: TRBD1; v_gene: TRBV11-1; abundance: -; len: 14; CDR3aa: CASSLTTGGTEAFF; CDR3nt: TGTGCCAGCAGCTTGACTACAGGGGGCACTGAAGCTTTCTTT
j_gene: TRBJ2-1; d_gene: TRBD1; v_gene: TRBV5-1; abundance: -; len: 16; CDR3aa: CASSLGTGQTYNEQFF; CDR3nt: TGCGCCAGCAGCTTGGGGACAGGGCAAACCTACAATGAGCAGTTCTTC
j_gene: TRBJ1-2; d_gene: -; v_gene: TRBV5-6; abundance: -; len: 12; CDR3aa: CATTREGYGYTF; CDR3nt: TGTGCCACTACCCGGGAGGGCTATGGCTACACCTTC
j_gene: TRBJ2-4; d_gene: -; v_gene: TRBV7-2; abundance: -; len: 19; CDR3aa: CASSQRGDRLTLAKNIQYF; CDR3nt: TGTGCCAGCAGCCAGAGGGGTGACAGACTGACCTTAGCCAAAAACATTCAGTACTTC
j_gene: TRBJ2-1; d_gene: -; v_gene: TRBV27; abundance: -; len: 15; CDR3aa: CASSRLGTSYNEQFF; CDR3nt: TGTGCCAGCAGCAGACTGGGCACCTCCTACAATGAGCAGTTCTTC
j_gene: TRBJ2-3; d_gene: -; v_gene: TRBV10-3; abundance: -; len: 14; CDR3aa: CAISERADTDTQYF; CDR3nt: TGTGCCATCAGCGAGCGGGCGGACACAGATACGCAGTATTTT
j_gene: TRBJ2-7; d_gene: -; v_gene: TRBV5-6; abundance: -; len: 16; CDR3aa: CASSRYGTDPTTEQYF; CDR3nt: TGTGCCAGCAGCAGGTACGGGACGGACCCTACTACCGAGCAGTACTTC
j_gene: TRBJ1-5; d_gene: -; v_gene: TRBV18; abundance: -; len: 16; CDR3aa: CASSPPLGNSNQPQHF; CDR3nt: TGTGCCAGCTCACCCCCGCTTGGAAATAGCAATCAGCCCCAGCATTTT
j_gene: TRBJ2-7; d_gene: -; v_gene: TRBV19; abundance: few; len: 15; CDR3aa: CASSPAGQGWAEQYF; CDR3nt: TGTGCCAGTAGTCCCGCAGGGCAGGGATGGGCCGAGCAGTACTTC
j_gene: TRBJ1-5; d_gene: -; v_gene: TRBV6-6; abundance: -; len: 14; CDR3aa: CASSKASSNQPQHF; CDR3nt: TGTGCCAGCTCGAAAGCGAGTAGCAATCAGCCCCAGCATTTT
j_gene: TRBJ2-3; d_gene: -; v_gene: TRBV7-7; abundance: -; len: 13; CDR3aa: CASSPALTDTQYF; CDR3nt: TGTGCCAGCAGCCCGGCCCTCACAGATACGCAGTATTTT
j_gene: TRBJ2-4; d_gene: TRBD1; v_gene: TRBV6-5; abundance: -; len: 12; CDR3aa: CATGQGENIQYF; CDR3nt: TGTGCCACCGGACAGGGAGAAAACATTCAGTACTTC
j_gene: TRBJ1-3; d_gene: -; v_gene: TRBV19; abundance: -; len: 18; CDR3aa: CASCIRSGLPRSGNTIYF; CDR3nt: TGTGCCAGTTGTATTCGGTCGGGACTCCCACGCTCTGGAAACACCATATATTTT
j_gene: TRBJ1-5; d_gene: -; v_gene: TRBV30; abundance: -; len: 15; CDR3aa: CAWSPPWGSNQPQHF; CDR3nt: TGTGCCTGGAGTCCCCCGTGGGGGAGCAATCAGCCCCAGCATTTT
j_gene: TRBJ1-1; d_gene: -; v_gene: TRBV10-1; abundance: -; len: 13; CDR3aa: CASSERTPFEAFF; CDR3nt: TGCGCCAGCAGTGAACGGACACCGTTTGAAGCTTTCTTT
j_gene: TRBJ2-1; d_gene: TRBD2; v_gene: TRBV5-4; abundance: -; len: 15; CDR3aa: CASSPGLAGGNEQFF; CDR3nt: TGTGCCAGCAGCCCGGGACTAGCGGGGGGCAATGAGCAGTTCTTC
j_gene: TRBJ1-5; d_gene: -; v_gene: TRBV19; abundance: -; len: 15; CDR3aa: CASTRTEHSNQPQHF; CDR3nt: TGTGCCAGTACCCGCACAGAGCATAGCAATCAGCCCCAGCATTTT
j_gene: TRBJ1-2; d_gene: TRBD1; v_gene: TRBV19; abundance: -; len: 14; CDR3aa: CASIPGQGNYGYTF; CDR3nt: TGTGCCAGTATCCCGGGACAGGGGAACTATGGCTACACCTTC
j_gene: TRBJ1-4; d_gene: -; v_gene: TRBV28; abundance: -; len: 10; CDR3aa: CASSMEKLFF; CDR3nt: TGTGCCAGCAGCATGGAGAAACTGTTTTTT
j_gene: TRBJ1-3; d_gene: -; v_gene: TRBV6-1; abundance: -; len: 11; CDR3aa: CASSDVDHIYF; CDR3nt: TGTGCCAGCAGCGATGTAGATCACATATATTTT
j_gene: TRBJ1-2; d_gene: TRBD1; v_gene: TRBV30; abundance: few; len: 13; CDR3aa: CASHRDRPSGYTF; CDR3nt: TGTGCCAGCCACCGGGACAGGCCTAGCGGCTACACCTTC
j_gene: TRBJ1-5; d_gene: -; v_gene: TRBV7-6; abundance: -; len: 18; CDR3aa: CASSLGGATSYSNQPQHF; CDR3nt: TGTGCCAGCAGCTTAGGGGGGGCCACCTCTTATAGCAATCAGCCCCAGCATTTT